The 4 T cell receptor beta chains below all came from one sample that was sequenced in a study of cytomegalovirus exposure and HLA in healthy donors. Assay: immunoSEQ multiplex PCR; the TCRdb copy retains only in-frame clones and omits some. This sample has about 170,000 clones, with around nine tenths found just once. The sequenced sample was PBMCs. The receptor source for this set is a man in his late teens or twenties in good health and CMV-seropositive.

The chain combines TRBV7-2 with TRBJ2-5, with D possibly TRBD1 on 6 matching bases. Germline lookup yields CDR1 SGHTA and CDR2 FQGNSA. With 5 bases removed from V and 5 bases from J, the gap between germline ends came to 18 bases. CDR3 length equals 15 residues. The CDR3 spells CASSQTFGGVETQYF. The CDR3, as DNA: TGTGCCAGCAGCCAAACTTTTGGGGGCGTGGAGACCCAGTACTTC.

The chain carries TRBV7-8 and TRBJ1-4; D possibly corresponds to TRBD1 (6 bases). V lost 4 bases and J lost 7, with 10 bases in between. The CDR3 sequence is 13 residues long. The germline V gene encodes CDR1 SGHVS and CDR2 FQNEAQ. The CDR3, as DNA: TGTGCCAGCAGCTCCTACAGGGCTGAAAAACTGTTTTTT. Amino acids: CASSSYRAEKLFF.

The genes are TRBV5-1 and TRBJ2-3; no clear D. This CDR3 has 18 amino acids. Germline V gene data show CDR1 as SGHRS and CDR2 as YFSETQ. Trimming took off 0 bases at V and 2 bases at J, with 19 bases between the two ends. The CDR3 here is CASSLAGTSRFSTDTQYF. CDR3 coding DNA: TGCGCCAGCAGCTTGGCCGGAACTTCTAGGTTTTCCACAGATACGCAGTATTTT.

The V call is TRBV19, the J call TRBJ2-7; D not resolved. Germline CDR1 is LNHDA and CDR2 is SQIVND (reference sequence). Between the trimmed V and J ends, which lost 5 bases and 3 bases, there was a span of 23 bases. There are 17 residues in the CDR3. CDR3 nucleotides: TGTGCCAGTAGTTTCCGACATCCAAAGTCCCATTTCTACGAGCAGTACTTC. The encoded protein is CASSFRHPKSHFYEQYF. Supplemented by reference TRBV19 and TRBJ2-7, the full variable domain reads DGGITQSPKYLFRKEGQNVTLSCEQNLNHDAMYWYRQDPGQGLRLIYYSQIVNDFQKGDIAEGYSVSREKKESFPLTVTSAQKNPTAFYLCASSFRHPKSHFYEQYFGPGTRLTVT.